This T cell receptor beta chain came from a study of blood T cell repertoires in COVID-19. Donors in Cohort 3 counted as recovered after two negative PCRs, clearance, or symptom resolution. The CDR3 has 15 residues. Germline-derived CDR1 and CDR2 are SGHTA and FQGTGA. J was trimmed by 7 bases and V by 6 bases; bases with no gene match: 10. Profiling relied on immunoSEQ multiplex PCR, and the TCRdb table lists in-frame clones only, not all of them. Of 260,000 or so clones detected, around 85% appear once; the ten largest clones hold about 2.5%. The source is a woman aged 45-65 years who had recovered from COVID-19. The sequenced sample consisted of PBMCs or T cells enriched from blood (not recorded which). This chain uses TRBV7-3 with TRBJ2-3, with 10 nucleotides matching TRBD2. The chain's CDR3 is CASRIAGGPQYTQYF. The DNA of the CDR3 is TGTGCCAGCAGGATAGCGGGGGGCCCCCAGTATACGCAGTATTTT.